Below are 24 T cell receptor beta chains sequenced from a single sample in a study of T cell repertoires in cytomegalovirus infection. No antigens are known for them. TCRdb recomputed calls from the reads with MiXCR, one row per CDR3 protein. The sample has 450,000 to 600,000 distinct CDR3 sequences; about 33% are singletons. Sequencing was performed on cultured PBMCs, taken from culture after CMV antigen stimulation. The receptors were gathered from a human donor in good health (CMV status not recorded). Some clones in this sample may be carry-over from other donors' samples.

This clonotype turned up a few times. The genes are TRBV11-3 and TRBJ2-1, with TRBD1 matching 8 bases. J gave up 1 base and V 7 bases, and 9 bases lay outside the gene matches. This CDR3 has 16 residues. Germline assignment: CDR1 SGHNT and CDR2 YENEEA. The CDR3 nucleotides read TGTGCCAGCACCTCAGGGGGCGGGCTTTCCTACAATGAGCAGTTCTTC. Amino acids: CASTSGGGLSYNEQFF. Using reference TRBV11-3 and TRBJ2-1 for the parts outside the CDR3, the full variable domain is EAGVVQSPRYKIIEKKQPVAFWCNPISGHNTLYWYLQNLGQGPELLIRYENEEAVDDSQLPKDRFSAERLKGVDSTLKIQPAELGDSAVYLCASTSGGGLSYNEQFFGPGTRLTVL.

For the CDR3, the DNA is TGTGCCAGCAGTTTAGACGCGCCAACAGATACGCAGTATTTT. This translates into CASSLDAPTDTQYF. J is TRBJ2-3 and V is TRBV12-3 or TRBV12-4; no clear D. This CDR3 region has 14 residues. The germline V and J ends were trimmed by 1 base and 3 bases, with 8 bases remaining between them.

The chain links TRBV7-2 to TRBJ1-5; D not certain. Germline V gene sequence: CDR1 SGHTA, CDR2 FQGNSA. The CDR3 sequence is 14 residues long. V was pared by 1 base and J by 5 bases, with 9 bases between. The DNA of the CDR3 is TGTGCCAGCAGCTTAGGTTCGACGGATCAGCCCCAGCATTTT. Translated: CASSLGSTDQPQHF.

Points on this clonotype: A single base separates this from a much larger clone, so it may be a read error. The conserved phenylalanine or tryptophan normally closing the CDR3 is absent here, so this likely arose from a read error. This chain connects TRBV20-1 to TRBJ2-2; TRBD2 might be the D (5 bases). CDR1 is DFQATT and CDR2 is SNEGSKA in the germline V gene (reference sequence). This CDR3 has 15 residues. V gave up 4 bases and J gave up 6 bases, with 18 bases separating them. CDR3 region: CSAILDGRDAGELFS. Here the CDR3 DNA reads TGCAGTGCTATTTTAGACGGACGGGATGCCGGGGAGCTGTTTTCT.

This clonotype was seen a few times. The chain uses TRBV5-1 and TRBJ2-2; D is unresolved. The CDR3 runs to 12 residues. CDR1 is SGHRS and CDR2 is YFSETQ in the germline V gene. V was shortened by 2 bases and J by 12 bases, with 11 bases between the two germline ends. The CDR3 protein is CASSFGQSQLFF. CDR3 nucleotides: TGCGCCAGCAGCTTCGGCCAGTCCCAGCTGTTTTTT.

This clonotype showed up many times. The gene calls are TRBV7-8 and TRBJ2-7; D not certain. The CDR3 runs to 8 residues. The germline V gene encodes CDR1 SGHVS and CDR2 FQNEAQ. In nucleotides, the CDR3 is TGTGACCCCACCTGGCCGTACGTC. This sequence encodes CDPTWPYV.

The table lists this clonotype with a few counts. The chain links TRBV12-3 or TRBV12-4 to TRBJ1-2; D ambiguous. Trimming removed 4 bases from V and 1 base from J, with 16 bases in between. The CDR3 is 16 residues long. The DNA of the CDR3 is TGTGCCAGCAGTTCGTGGGAGTCGGGCCATAACTATGGCTACACCTTC. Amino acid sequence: CASSSWESGHNYGYTF.

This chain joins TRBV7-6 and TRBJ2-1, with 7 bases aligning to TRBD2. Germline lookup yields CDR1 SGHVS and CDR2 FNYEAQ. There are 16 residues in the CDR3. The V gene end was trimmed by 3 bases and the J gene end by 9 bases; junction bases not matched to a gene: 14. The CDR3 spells CASSFNLGGSSGEQFF. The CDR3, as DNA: TGTGCCAGCAGCTTTAATCTTGGCGGGAGCTCCGGTGAGCAGTTCTTC.

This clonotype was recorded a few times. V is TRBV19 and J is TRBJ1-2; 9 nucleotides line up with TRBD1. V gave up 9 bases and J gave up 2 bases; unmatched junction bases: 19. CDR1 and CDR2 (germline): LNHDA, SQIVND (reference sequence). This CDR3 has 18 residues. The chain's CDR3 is CASFPGQGSWVPNYGYTF. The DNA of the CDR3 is TGTGCCAGCTTTCCGGGACAGGGATCTTGGGTTCCAAACTATGGCTACACCTTC.

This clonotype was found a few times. CDR3 nucleotides: TGTGCCATCAGTGATCCTAGCGGGGGGTTGCAAGAGACCCAGTACTTC. It specifies CAISDPSGGLQETQYF. The chain couples TRBV10-3 to TRBJ2-5, with 11 bases identical to TRBD2. Per germline, CDR1 ENHRY and CDR2 SYGVKD. The CDR3 covers 16 residues. V lost 3 bases, J lost 2 bases, and 5 bases stayed unmatched.

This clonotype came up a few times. The CDR3, as DNA: TGTGCCAGCAGCTACCCAGGGGCGTACGAGCAGTACTTC. This codes for CASSYPGAYEQYF. This chain joins TRBV7-2 and TRBJ2-7; TRBD1 might be the D (6 bases). Trimming stripped 4 bases from V and 4 bases from J, with 11 bases between. The CDR3 is 13 residues long. Germline CDR1 SGHTA, CDR2 FQGNSA.

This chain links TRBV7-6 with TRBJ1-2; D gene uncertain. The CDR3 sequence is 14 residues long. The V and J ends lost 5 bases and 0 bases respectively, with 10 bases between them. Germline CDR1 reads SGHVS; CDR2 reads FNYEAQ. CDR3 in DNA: TGTGCCAGCAGCAAAGACCAAACTAACTATGGCTACACCTTC. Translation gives CASSKDQTNYGYTF.

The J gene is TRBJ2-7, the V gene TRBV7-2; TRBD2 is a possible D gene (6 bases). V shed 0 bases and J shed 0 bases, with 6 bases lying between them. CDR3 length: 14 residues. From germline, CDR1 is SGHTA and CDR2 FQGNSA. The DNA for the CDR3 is TGTGCCAGCAGCTTAGCCGGGAGCTCCTACGAGCAGTACGTC. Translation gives CASSLAGSSYEQYV.

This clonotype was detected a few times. The CDR3, as DNA: TGCAGTGCTAGGGGACAAGCCGGGACACCCCTCCACTTT. It is translated as CSARGQAGTPLHF. The chain recombines TRBV20-1 with TRBJ1-6, with D possibly TRBD1 on 6 matching bases. There are 13 residues in the CDR3. CDR1 is DFQATT, CDR2 SNEGSKA, per germline (reference sequence). V was trimmed by 3 bases and J by 11 bases, leaving 14 bases between them.

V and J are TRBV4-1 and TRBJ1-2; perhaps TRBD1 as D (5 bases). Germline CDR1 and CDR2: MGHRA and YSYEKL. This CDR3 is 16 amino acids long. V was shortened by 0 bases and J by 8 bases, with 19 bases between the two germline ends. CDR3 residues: CASSQDWAGAFGGYTF. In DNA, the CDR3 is TGCGCCAGCAGCCAAGATTGGGCTGGGGCATTTGGAGGCTACACCTTC.

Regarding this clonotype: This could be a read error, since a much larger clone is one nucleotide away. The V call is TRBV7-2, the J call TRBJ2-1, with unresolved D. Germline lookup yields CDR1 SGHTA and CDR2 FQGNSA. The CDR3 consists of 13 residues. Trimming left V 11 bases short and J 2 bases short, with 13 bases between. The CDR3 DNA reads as TGTGCCGCAAGGATCGGGCCCTACAATGAGCAGTTCTTC. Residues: CAARIGPYNEQFF.

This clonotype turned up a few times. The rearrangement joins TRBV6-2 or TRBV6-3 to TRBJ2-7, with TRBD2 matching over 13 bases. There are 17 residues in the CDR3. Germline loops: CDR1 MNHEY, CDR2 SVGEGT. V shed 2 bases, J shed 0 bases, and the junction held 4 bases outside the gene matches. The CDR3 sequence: CASSYPRTSGSSYEQYF. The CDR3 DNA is TGTGCCAGCAGTTACCCCCGGACTAGCGGGAGCTCCTACGAGCAGTACTTC.

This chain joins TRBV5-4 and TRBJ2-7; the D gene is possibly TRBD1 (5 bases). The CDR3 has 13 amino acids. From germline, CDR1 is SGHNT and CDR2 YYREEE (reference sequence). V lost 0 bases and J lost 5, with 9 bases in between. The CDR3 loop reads CASSLVTEDEQYF. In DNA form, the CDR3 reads TGTGCCAGCAGCTTGGTGACAGAAGACGAGCAGTACTTC. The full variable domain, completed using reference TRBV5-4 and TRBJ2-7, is ETGVTQSPTHLIKTRGQQVTLRCSSQSGHNTVSWYQQALGQGPQFIFQYYREEENGRGNFPPRFSGLQFPNYSSELNVNALELDDSALYLCASSLVTEDEQYFGPGTRLTVT.

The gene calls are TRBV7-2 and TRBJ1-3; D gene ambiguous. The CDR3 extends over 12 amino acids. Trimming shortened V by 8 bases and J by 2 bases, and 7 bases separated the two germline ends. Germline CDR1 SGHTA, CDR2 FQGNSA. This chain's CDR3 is CASFIAGNTIYF. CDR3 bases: TGTGCCAGCTTTATAGCTGGAAACACCATATATTTT.

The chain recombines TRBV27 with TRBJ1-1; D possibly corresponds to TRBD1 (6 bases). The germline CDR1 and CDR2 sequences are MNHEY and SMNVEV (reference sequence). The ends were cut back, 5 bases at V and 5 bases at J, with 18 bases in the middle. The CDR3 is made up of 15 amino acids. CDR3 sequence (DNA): TGTGCCAGCAGTCCGATCCCGTTGGGGGCGACTGAAGCTTTCTTT. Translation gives CASSPIPLGATEAFF.

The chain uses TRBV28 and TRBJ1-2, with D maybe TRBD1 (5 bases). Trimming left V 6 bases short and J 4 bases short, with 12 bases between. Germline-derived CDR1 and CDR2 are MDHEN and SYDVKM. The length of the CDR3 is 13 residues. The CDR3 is CASRGWGGYGYTF. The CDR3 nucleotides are TGTGCCAGCAGGGGATGGGGGGGCTATGGCTACACCTTC.

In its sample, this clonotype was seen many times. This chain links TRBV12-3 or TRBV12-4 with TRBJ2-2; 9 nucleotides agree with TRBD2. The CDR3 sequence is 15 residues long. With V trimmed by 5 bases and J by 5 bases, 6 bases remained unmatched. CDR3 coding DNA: TGTGCCAGCAGTCCCCTGGCGGGAGGGACCGGGGAGCTGTTTTTT. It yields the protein CASSPLAGGTGELFF.

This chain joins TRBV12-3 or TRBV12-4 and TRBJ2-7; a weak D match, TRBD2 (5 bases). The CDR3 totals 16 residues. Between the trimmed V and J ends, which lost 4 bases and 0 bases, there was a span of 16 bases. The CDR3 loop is CASSSQSRTSSYEQYV. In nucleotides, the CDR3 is TGTGCCAGCAGTTCCCAATCGCGAACTAGCTCCTACGAGCAGTACGTC.

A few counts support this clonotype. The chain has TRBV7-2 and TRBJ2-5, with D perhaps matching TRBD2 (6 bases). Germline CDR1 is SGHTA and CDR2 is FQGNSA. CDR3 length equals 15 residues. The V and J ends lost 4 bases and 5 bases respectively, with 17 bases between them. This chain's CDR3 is CASSYQAGTSETQYF. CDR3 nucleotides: TGTGCCAGCAGCTATCAGGCGGGAACCTCGGAGACCCAGTACTTC.